The 24 T cell receptor beta chains below come from one sample, sequenced in a study of T cell clonotyping in hematopoietic cell transplantation (dated by TCRdb to about 2021). The method behind the library was the immunoSEQ multiplex PCR assay. In its TCRdb copy, this immuneACCESS table keeps in-frame sequences only and misses some clones. Where compared with another copy, unresolved V genes explain less than half of these, and the others have no known cause. Across this sample there are just over 8,500 clones, with approximately 85% seen only once. The top ten constitute about 34% of the sample. Per the publication, the time point label means: 180 days after allo-HCT. The source material was PBMCs, sampled 180 days after allogeneic stem cell transplant. All receptors derive from a female patient in her 30s who had an allogeneic stem cell transplant, so the T cells may come from the graft donor. Some clones in this sample may be carry-over from other donors' samples.

CDR3 bases: TGTGCCAGCAGCTTAGGGTCAGGGTCGGGGGGGCCCCAGCATTTT. Its protein product is CASSLGSGSGGPQHF. The rearrangement uses TRBV7-2 and TRBJ1-5; D is possibly TRBD1 (5 bases). V was trimmed by 1 base and J by 9 bases, leaving 16 bases between them. From germline, CDR1 is SGHTA and CDR2 FQGNSA. The CDR3 covers 15 residues.

This clone occurred a few times. CDR3 protein: CASSLTLYYEQYF. CDR3 DNA sequence: TGTGCCAGCAGCTTGACGCTTTACTACGAGCAGTACTTC. The rearrangement joins TRBV5-6 to TRBJ2-7; no definite D call. Per germline, CDR1 SGHDT and CDR2 YYEEEE. Trimming cost V 1 base and J 3 bases, with 8 bases left between them. CDR3 size: 13 residues.

This clone is a singleton in its sample. The genes are TRBV7-2 and TRBJ2-5; either TRBD1 or TRBD2 may fit D (5 bases each). Germline V gene lookup returns CDR1 SGHTA and CDR2 FQGNSA. The CDR3 contains 16 residues. With 2 bases removed from V and 5 bases from J, the gap between germline ends came to 18 bases. CDR3 nucleotides: TGTGCCAGCAGCTTACTTGGGATGGGCTGGGGGGAGACCCAGTACTTC. Protein sequence: CASSLLGMGWGETQYF.

CDR3 nucleotide sequence: TGTGCCAGCAGCGTAGCAGGGGTTGCCTACGAGCAGTACTTC. Amino acid sequence: CASSVAGVAYEQYF. The J gene is TRBJ2-7, the V gene TRBV9; D is perhaps TRBD1 (6 bases). Trimming removed 0 bases from V and 2 bases from J, with 9 bases in between. The CDR3 consists of 14 residues. Germline assignment: CDR1 SGDLS and CDR2 YYNGEE.

The chain uses TRBV6-4 and TRBJ1-5, with D uncertain. Germline CDR1 is MRHNA and CDR2 is SNTAGT. Trimming shortened V by 4 bases and J by 1 base, and 5 bases separated the two germline ends. This CDR3 comprises 13 residues. The CDR3 sequence is CASSVSSNQPQHF. As DNA, the CDR3 is TGTGCCAGCAGTGTTAGCAGCAATCAGCCCCAGCATTTT.

The chain recombines TRBV30 with TRBJ2-2; a weak D match, TRBD1 (5 bases). Trimming shortened V by 4 bases and J by 4 bases, and 10 bases separated the two germline ends. CDR1 is GTSNPN, CDR2 SVGIG, per germline (reference sequence). The CDR3 is made up of 13 amino acids. CDR3 nucleotide sequence: TGTGCCTGGAATGTTAGGGGCACCGGGGAGCTGTTTTTT. This gives the protein CAWNVRGTGELFF.

In its sample, this clone is large (0.1 to 1%). The chain links TRBV9 to TRBJ1-2; TRBD1 is a possible D gene (5 bases). V dropped 2 bases and J dropped 2 bases, with 7 bases sitting between them. The CDR3 is made up of 13 amino acids. From germline, CDR1 is SGDLS and CDR2 YYNGEE. The CDR3 coding sequence is TGTGCCAGCAGCGTGACAGAGAACTATGGCTACACCTTC. Residues: CASSVTENYGYTF.

This sequence joins TRBV19 and TRBJ1-5; D call uncertain. With 3 bases removed from V and 10 bases from J, the gap between germline ends came to 19 bases. CDR1 is LNHDA, CDR2 SQIVND, per germline (reference sequence). There are 15 residues in the CDR3. CDR3 sequence reads: CASSIADTAAYPQHF. The CDR3 DNA reads TGTGCCAGTAGTATCGCCGACACGGCTGCGTATCCCCAGCATTTT.

V and J are TRBV7-9 and TRBJ2-2; maybe TRBD2 (6 bases). This CDR3 is built from 15 residues. V gave up 6 bases and J gave up 5 bases, with 16 bases separating them. Germline V gene sequence: CDR1 SEHNR, CDR2 FQNEAQ (reference sequence). In DNA form, the CDR3 reads TGTGCCAGCAGTCTTCCGGGGGTCCTTACCGGGGAGCTGTTTTTT. Protein: CASSLPGVLTGELFF.

The V and J genes are TRBV6-1 and TRBJ2-1; weak D call: TRBD1 (6 bases). CDR3 length equals 14 residues. Germline CDR1 is MNHNS and CDR2 is SASEGT. Trimming cost V 4 bases and J 4 bases, with 11 bases left between them. In DNA, the CDR3 is TGTGCCAGCAGTGTAGGGACACTGTACAATGAGCAGTTCTTC. Translated: CASSVGTLYNEQFF.

The chain recombines TRBV7-2 with TRBJ2-7; 7 positions match TRBD2. The CDR3 totals 15 residues. Germline V gene sequence: CDR1 SGHTA, CDR2 FQGNSA. V trimming: 2 bases; J trimming: 1 base; junction bases outside the gene matches: 5. This CDR3 reads CASSLFERGSYEQYF. For the CDR3, the DNA is TGTGCCAGCAGCTTATTCGAGCGGGGTTCCTACGAGCAGTACTTC. The full variable domain, its missing parts supplied by reference TRBV7-2 and TRBJ2-7, is GAGVSQSPSNKVTEKGKDVELRCDPISGHTALYWYRQSLGQGLEFLIYFQGNSAPDKSGLPSDRFSAERTGGSVSTLTIQRTQQEDSAVYLCASSLFERGSYEQYFGPGTRLTVT.

The genes are TRBV4-1 and TRBJ2-7, with D perhaps assigned TRBD1 or TRBD2 (5 bases each). V was shortened by 1 base and J by 5 bases, with 12 bases between the two germline ends. Germline CDR1 and CDR2: MGHRA and YSYEKL. The CDR3 contains 14 residues. CDR3 nucleotides: TGCGCCAGCAGCCAAGTGGGGGTATTTGACGAGCAGTACTTC. Amino acid sequence: CASSQVGVFDEQYF.

The chain links TRBV7-2 to TRBJ2-3; no clear D gene. CDR1 and CDR2 from the germline V gene are SGHTA and FQGNSA. Trimming left V 0 bases short and J 5 bases short, with 9 bases between. This CDR3 contains 14 residues. The CDR3 DNA is TGTGCCAGCAGCTTAGCGGCGATTCGAGATACGCAGTATTTT. It is translated as CASSLAAIRDTQYF. The complete variable domain, with remaining parts taken from reference TRBV7-2 and TRBJ2-3, reads GAGVSQSPSNKVTEKGKDVELRCDPISGHTALYWYRQSLGQGLEFLIYFQGNSAPDKSGLPSDRFSAERTGGSVSTLTIQRTQQEDSAVYLCASSLAAIRDTQYFGPGTRLTVL.

This clone came up a few times. The chain carries TRBV15 and TRBJ2-7; possible D gene TRBD2, 5 bases. With 4 bases removed from V and 0 bases from J, the gap between germline ends came to 13 bases. In germline, CDR1 is LNHNV, CDR2 YYDKDF (reference sequence). The CDR3 is made up of 15 amino acids. The CDR3 sequence: CATSTIPGSSYEQYF. The CDR3 DNA reads TGTGCCACCAGCACTATACCTGGGAGCTCCTACGAGCAGTACTTC.

This clone showed up just once. This sequence joins TRBV19 and TRBJ1-5; 8 bases are shared with TRBD1. Germline CDR1 reads LNHDA; CDR2 reads SQIVND (reference sequence). CDR3 length: 13 amino acids. The V and J ends lost 4 bases and 5 bases, in that order; junction bases with no gene match: 1. As DNA, the CDR3 is TGTGCCAGTAGTACGGACAGGGATCAGCCCCAGCATTTT. It is translated as CASSTDRDQPQHF.

This chain links TRBV9 with TRBJ1-2; a possible D gene is TRBD1 (6 bases). V shed 3 bases and J shed 4 bases, with 10 bases lying between them. Germline CDR1 is SGDLS and CDR2 is YYNGEE. The CDR3 totals 13 residues. CDR3 in DNA: TGTGCCAGCAGCGCACAGGGATTCTATGGCTACACCTTC. This encodes CASSAQGFYGYTF.

The V and J genes are TRBV5-1 and TRBJ1-1, with D perhaps TRBD1 (6 bases). V shed 4 bases and J shed 5 bases, with 15 bases lying between them. CDR1 SGHRS and CDR2 YFSETQ come from the germline V gene. There are 14 residues in the CDR3. CDR3 coding DNA: TGCGCCAGCAGCCTTCTACAGGGCGGGACTGAAGCTTTCTTT. Its translation is CASSLLQGGTEAFF.

The rearrangement uses TRBV19 and TRBJ2-7, with TRBD1 identical over 8 bases. CDR1 is LNHDA and CDR2 is SQIVND in the germline V gene (reference sequence). The CDR3 covers 13 residues. After removal of 5 bases from V and 3 bases from J, the junction contained 3 bases not matched to a gene. The CDR3 DNA is TGTGCCAGTAGTGGGACAGGAGGCTACGAGCAGTACTTC. Translation: CASSGTGGYEQYF.

The chain employs TRBV6-6 and TRBJ1-2, with D perhaps TRBD1 (6 bases). Germline CDR1 is MNHNY and CDR2 is SVGAGI (reference sequence). This CDR3 is built from 13 residues. V was pared by 6 bases and J by 5 bases, with 13 bases between. CDR3 region: CASSNRVKYGYTF. In DNA form, the CDR3 reads TGTGCCAGCAGCAACAGGGTAAAATATGGCTACACCTTC.

The rearrangement joins TRBV13 to TRBJ1-1, with D possibly being TRBD1 (6 bases). The CDR3 contains 14 residues. Germline CDR1 and CDR2: PRHDT and FYEKMQ (reference sequence). V dropped 5 bases and J dropped 11 bases, with 21 bases sitting between them. CDR3 bases: TGTGCCAGCAGCCCCGGCCTGAGGGGGTCGGAGGCTTTCTTT. Its translation: CASSPGLRGSEAFF.

This clone has only one observation. The rearrangement uses TRBV4-3 and TRBJ1-2, with D tentatively TRBD1 (5 bases). There are 13 residues in the CDR3. Per germline, CDR1 LGHNA and CDR2 YSLEER. Trimming stripped 6 bases from V and 1 base from J, with 9 bases between. In DNA, the CDR3 is TGCGCCAGCAGTCTACAGGTTAACTATGGCTACACCTTC. This codes for CASSLQVNYGYTF.

The genes are TRBV30 and TRBJ1-1; D is unresolved. Germline CDR1 and CDR2: GTSNPN and SVGIG (reference sequence). The CDR3 is made up of 12 amino acids. V was trimmed by 4 bases and J by 10 bases, leaving 16 bases between them. Here the CDR3 reads CAWTRTNSRAFF. The DNA for the CDR3 is TGTGCCTGGACTAGGACCAATTCCCGAGCTTTCTTT.

The rearrangement uses TRBV5-1 and TRBJ2-5; 9 bases fit TRBD2. The CDR3 is 16 amino acids. Trimming took 0 bases from V and 1 from J; bases not matched to a gene: 4. Germline loops: CDR1 SGHRS, CDR2 YFSETQ. The CDR3 loop reads CASSLDAGGAQETQYF. CDR3 in DNA: TGCGCCAGCAGCTTGGATGCGGGGGGGGCCCAAGAGACCCAGTACTTC.

The chain links TRBV5-1 to TRBJ2-7, with D possibly TRBD1 on 7 matching bases. This CDR3 has 15 residues. Germline CDR1 and CDR2: SGHRS and YFSETQ. The ends were cut back, 1 base at V and 3 bases at J, with 14 bases in the middle. The CDR3 DNA is TGCGCCAGCAGCTTGTGGGCAGGGGGGAACTACGAGCAGTACTTC. This encodes CASSLWAGGNYEQYF. The variable domain in full, completed from reference TRBV5-1 and TRBJ2-7, reads KAGVTQTPRYLIKTRGQQVTLSCSPISGHRSVSWYQQTPGQGLQFLFEYFSETQRNKGNFPGRFSGRQFSNSRSEMNVSTLELGDSALYLCASSLWAGGNYEQYFGPGTRLTVT.